The 17 T cell receptor beta chains listed next were all sequenced from one sample in a study of blood T cells in healthy people across ages. Alongside a J-beta primer mix, a sample-barcoded 5' primer served in a second PCR lasting 7 to 11 cycles. One entry per CDR3 protein results from TCRdb running MiXCR on the 5' RACE reads. The sample has 600,000 or so distinct CDR3 sequences, approximately 30% seen once. Input material: blood. The source of these receptors is a woman of 80 years or more in good health.

This clonotype was detected once. Possible read error: a much larger clone is one base away. The V gene is TRBV5-6, the J gene TRBJ1-4; D may be TRBD1 (6 bases). The germline CDR1 and CDR2 sequences are SGHDT and YYEEEE. V dropped 4 bases and J dropped 5 bases, with 15 bases sitting between them. CDR3 length: 15 amino acids. The CDR3 DNA is TGTGCCAGCAGCCGTTCCGCAGGGGAAAATGAAAAACTGTTTTTT. Residues: CASSRSAGENEKLFF.

The chain combines TRBV28 with TRBJ2-1; a possible D gene is TRBD2 (6 bases). Germline-derived CDR1 and CDR2 are MDHEN and SYDVKM. V was shortened by 6 bases and J by 4 bases, with 16 bases between the two germline ends. The CDR3 extends over 15 amino acids. CDR3 in DNA: TGTGCCAGCAGCCGAAGTAGCGGCAGATACAATGAGCAGTTCTTC. Translation gives CASSRSSGRYNEQFF. Full variable domain (missing parts from reference TRBV28 and TRBJ2-1): DVKVTQSSRYLVKRTGEKVFLECVQDMDHENMFWYRQDPGLGLRLIYFSYDVKMKEKGDIPEGYSVSREKKERFSLILESASTNQTSMYLCASSRSSGRYNEQFFGPGTRLTVL.

The genes are TRBV7-2 and TRBJ1-3; unclear D gene. The CDR3 contains 14 residues. CDR1 and CDR2 (germline): SGHTA, FQGNSA. V gave up 5 bases and J gave up 1 base, with 9 bases separating them. CDR3 in DNA: TGTGCCAGCAGCCCCCGTGTGTCTGGAAACACCATATATTTT. Residues: CASSPRVSGNTIYF.

This sequence joins TRBV27 and TRBJ2-5, with TRBD2 matching over 8 bases. With the DNA end fitting TRBJ2-7 better, the J assignment may be wrong. Per the germline V gene, CDR1 is MNHEY and CDR2 is SMNVEV (reference sequence). The CDR3 runs 15 residues. CDR3 DNA: TGTGCCAGCAGTACCGCCGGGAGGGTCAATGACGAGCAGTACTTC. This gives the protein CASSTAGRVNDEQYF.

Notes on this clonotype: This may arise from a read error, as a much more abundant clone is one base away. The chain combines TRBV6-6 with TRBJ1-1; unclear D gene. In germline, CDR1 is MNHNY, CDR2 SVGAGI (reference sequence). The CDR3 is 14 amino acids. The DNA of the CDR3 is TGTGCCAGCAGGTACTCGATCGGGGAAACTGAAGCTTTCTTT. It yields the protein CASRYSIGETEAFF.

A few counts support this clonotype. V is TRBV30 and J is TRBJ2-7; TRBD1 agrees at 7 bases. The ends lost 5 bases at V and 5 bases at J; junction bases unmatched: 9. The germline CDR1 and CDR2 sequences are GTSNPN and SVGIG (reference sequence). The CDR3 contains 13 residues. The CDR3 loop is CAWVSLGGDEQYF. The CDR3 DNA is TGTGCCTGGGTTAGCCTAGGGGGCGACGAGCAGTACTTC.

Only a few counts were recorded for this clonotype. The V call is TRBV12-3 or TRBV12-4, the J call TRBJ2-2; D could derive from TRBD1 or TRBD2 (5 bases each). The length of the CDR3 is 17 residues. Deletions cut 1 base from V and 2 bases from J, with 14 bases between. CDR3 bases: TGTGCCAGCAGTTTAGGATCCGGGACCCATAACACCGGGGAGCTGTTTTTT. Its translation: CASSLGSGTHNTGELFF.

This clonotype was seen only a few times. A much larger clone differs by one base, so this may be a read error. The chain recombines TRBV5-1 with TRBJ2-5; 13 nucleotides match TRBD2. This CDR3 is built from 14 residues. Germline CDR1 and CDR2: SGHRS and YFSETQ. Trimming removed 4 bases from V and 7 bases from J; junction bases left unmatched: 4. CDR3 DNA sequence: TGCGCCAGCAGCGGGACTAGCGGGGTAGGGACCCAGTACTTC. Protein: CASSGTSGVGTQYF.

This clonotype came up many times. The genes are TRBV15 and TRBJ1-2; D gene unclear. The ends were cut back, 1 base at V and 3 bases at J, with 6 bases in the middle. The germline gives CDR1 LNHNV, CDR2 YYDKDF (reference sequence). This CDR3 region has 13 residues. The CDR3 DNA follows: TGTGCCACCAGCAGAGCTATCGACTATGGCTACACCTTC. Its translation: CATSRAIDYGYTF.

The chain joins TRBV7-2 to TRBJ2-4; TRBD1 might be the D (6 bases). The better agreement between TRBJ2-7 and the DNA end casts doubt on the J call. The CDR3 extends over 14 amino acids. The germline CDR1 and CDR2 sequences are SGHTA and FQGNSA. In DNA, the CDR3 is TGTGCCAGCACACAGGGTCCTAGCTCCTACGAGCAGTACTTC. It specifies CASTQGPSSYEQYF.

As regards this clonotype: This clone may be a read error of a much larger clone one base away. This sequence joins TRBV6-1 and TRBJ2-1; D is ambiguous. Trimming left V 2 bases short and J 12 bases short, with 23 bases between. Per the germline V gene, CDR1 is MNHNS and CDR2 is SASEGT. This CDR3 is 16 amino acids long. CDR3 bases: TGTGCCAGCAGTGAATCGAGGTCCTACCACGTTTTTGGGCAGTTCTTC. Protein product: CASSESRSYHVFGQFF.

The chain uses TRBV20-1 and TRBJ2-3, with D perhaps TRBD1 (6 bases). The CDR3 covers 16 residues. The germline V and J ends were trimmed by 3 bases and 0 bases, with 16 bases remaining between them. In germline, CDR1 is DFQATT, CDR2 SNEGSKA (reference sequence). The CDR3 here is CSASWDMETSTDTQYF. The CDR3 DNA sequence: TGCAGTGCTAGTTGGGACATGGAGACCAGCACAGATACGCAGTATTTT.

V usage is TRBV28 and J usage is TRBJ1-2, with D unresolved. The V gene's germline CDR1 is MDHEN and CDR2 SYDVKM. The CDR3 runs 12 residues. The ends were cut back, 3 bases at V and 5 bases at J, with 7 bases in the middle. CDR3 in amino acids: CASSFLNYGYTF. The CDR3 DNA follows: TGTGCCAGCAGTTTTTTAAATTATGGCTACACCTTC.

This clonotype was detected ten times or more. A much larger clone lies a single base off, so this may be a read error. This chain joins TRBV15 and TRBJ2-7; 8 positions match TRBD2. The CDR3 extends over 15 amino acids. The ends lost 1 base at V and 7 bases at J; junction bases unmatched: 9. Germline CDR1 reads LNHNV; CDR2 reads YYDKDF (reference sequence). The chain's CDR3 is CATSRGAGVDNEQYF. Here the CDR3 DNA reads TGTGCCACCAGCAGAGGAGCGGGGGTTGACAATGAGCAGTACTTC.

This clonotype has a count of ten or more. The rearrangement joins TRBV29-1 to TRBJ2-7; D ambiguous. CDR1 and CDR2 (germline): SQVTM, ANQGSEA. Between the trimmed V and J ends, which lost 6 bases and 2 bases, there was a span of 26 bases. The CDR3 consists of 17 residues. CDR3 nucleotides: TGCAGCGTCGTAAAGCCAGACACCCCAGGAAATACCTACGAGCAGTACTTC. This translates into CSVVKPDTPGNTYEQYF.

This clonotype came up a few times. This rearrangement joins TRBV3-1 to TRBJ2-5, with a possible D match to TRBD2 (6 bases). Germline V gene data show CDR1 as LGHDT and CDR2 as YNNKEL (reference sequence). V lost 4 bases, J lost 4 bases, and 13 bases lay in between. This CDR3 spans 14 amino acids. CDR3 sequence: CASSLRLEGETQYF. In DNA, the CDR3 is TGTGCCAGCAGCCTCCGACTAGAGGGAGAGACCCAGTACTTC.

This clonotype was counted only a few times. The chain couples TRBV5-1 to TRBJ1-4; D is ambiguous. The V end was cut by 4 bases, the J end by 13 bases, with 11 bases between. The CDR3 covers 11 residues. Germline V gives CDR1 SGHRS, CDR2 YFSETQ. The CDR3 DNA follows: TGCGCCAGCAGCCTCCCTCCGGGACTGTTTTTT. This translates into CASSLPPGLFF.